One sample yielded the 5 T cell receptor beta chains listed below, sequenced in a study of molecular identifiers for immune sequencing clone quantification (dated by TCRdb to between 2018 and 2020). Library preparation used PCR. Reads for this sample came from an Illumina HiSeq 4000. The raw public data were reprocessed by TCRdb itself: fastp quality trimming at Q25, MiXCR clonotype calling, in-frame beta chains only. Rows with one shared CDR3 protein collapse into an entry with the most common genes and DNA. Within this sample are 62,000 or so distinct CDR3 sequences, with 15% to 20% of them counted one time only. About 1.5% of the sample belongs to the ten largest clones. Specimen: naive CD8+ T cells from blood, with Jurkat cell RNA spiked in. The cell subset or site label, read with the paper, signifies: FACS-sorted CD8+CD4-CCR7+CD45RA+ naive T cells. These receptors all stem from a human donor in good health. Some libraries in this study had Jurkat cell RNA spiked in.

This clonotype was picked up many times. For the CDR3, the DNA is TGTGCCTGGTCAACAGGGCTGGGGGAGCAGTACTTC. Its protein is CAWSTGLGEQYF. The rearrangement joins TRBV30 to TRBJ2-7; TRBD1 is a possible D gene (6 bases). This CDR3 contains 12 residues. The germline gives CDR1 GTSNPN, CDR2 SVGIG (reference sequence). The V and J ends lost 5 bases and 7 bases respectively, with 15 bases between them.

This clonotype was seen at least ten times. V usage is TRBV7-2 and J usage is TRBJ2-3; 7 bases match TRBD1. The CDR3 consists of 15 residues. Germline V gives CDR1 SGHTA, CDR2 FQGNSA. The V segment lost 6 bases and the J segment 2 bases; nucleotides outside the gene matches: 8. CDR3 amino acids: CASSTPGTDTDTQYF. The CDR3 DNA is TGTGCCAGCAGTACCCCCGGGACAGACACAGATACGCAGTATTTT.

Of note for this clonotype: This may be a read error, as it is one base from a much larger clone. This chain joins TRBV7-9 and TRBJ2-1, with 9 bases lining up with TRBD1. J was trimmed by 8 bases and V by 5 bases; bases with no gene match: 4. Per germline, CDR1 SEHNR and CDR2 FQNEAQ (reference sequence). The CDR3 is 13 amino acids. Here the CDR3 DNA reads TGTGCCAGCAGCGAAAACAGGGGGCATGAGCAGTTCTTC. Encoded protein: CASSENRGHEQFF.

This clonotype was counted at least ten times. The chain couples TRBV13 to TRBJ1-2; 8 bases align to TRBD1. Germline V gives CDR1 PRHDT, CDR2 FYEKMQ (reference sequence). The CDR3 runs 15 residues. J was trimmed by 7 bases and V by 0 bases; bases with no gene match: 7. CDR3 loop: CASSLGWDRNVGYTF. In DNA form, the CDR3 reads TGTGCCAGCAGCTTAGGATGGGACAGGAATGTTGGCTACACCTTC.

This clonotype was found many times. The V and J genes are TRBV19 and TRBJ1-4; possibly TRBD1 for D (5 bases). V lost 3 bases and J lost 1, with 15 bases in between. The CDR3 loop spans 17 amino acids. Germline V lookup: CDR1 LNHDA, CDR2 SQIVND (reference sequence). The DNA of the CDR3 is TGTGCCAGTAGTATGGGGGTGTCGGTTGGAACTAATGAAAAACTGTTTTTT. It specifies CASSMGVSVGTNEKLFF.